This T cell receptor beta chain was sequenced for a study of identical twins. The CDR3 extends over 16 amino acids. CDR1 is SNHLY, CDR2 FYNNEI, per germline. V shed 5 bases, J shed 13 bases, and the junction held 19 bases outside the gene matches. cDNA carried unique molecular identifiers, and a universal primer site was added by template switching. TCRdb used MiXCR to reprocess the 5' RACE reads, holding one entry per CDR3 protein. The data contain 350,000 to 400,000 distinct CDR3 sequences, approximately 10% of them singletons. Details on this clonotype: What it binds is unknown.

Overall study findings and caveats: For cord blood, abundant beta clonotypes had fewer insertions, unlike memory repertoires, which showed none. Less excess twin sharing appeared in beta out-of-frame sequences.

The sequenced sample was naive T cells sorted from blood. The receptor was derived from a woman between 50 and 59 years old in good health. The chain carries TRBV2 and TRBJ2-1, with 8 positions matching TRBD2. The CDR3 loop is CASSSPPGFGREKQFF. The CDR3 coding sequence is TGTGCCAGCAGTTCCCCCCCTGGATTCGGGAGGGAGAAACAGTTCTTC.